The present T cell receptor beta chain was sequenced within a study of cytotoxic CD8 clonotypes in ibrutinib-treated CLL. The assay was immunoSEQ multiplex PCR, and TCRdb's table has in-frame clones only and misses some. The data contain 35,000 to 50,000 clones, roughly 69% of them singletons. CDR1 is DFQATT, CDR2 SNEGSKA, per germline (reference sequence). The ends were cut back, 6 bases at V and 5 bases at J, with 10 bases in the middle. The CDR3 extends over 11 amino acids. This sequence was found in a human donor with chronic lymphocytic leukemia. The chain recombines TRBV20-1 with TRBJ2-5; D possibly corresponds to TRBD1 (6 bases). The sequencing used PBMCs, collected after 12 months of ibrutinib treatment. The CDR3 sequence: CSATTGETQYF. CDR3 nucleotide sequence: TGCAGTGCAACAACAGGGGAGACCCAGTACTTC.